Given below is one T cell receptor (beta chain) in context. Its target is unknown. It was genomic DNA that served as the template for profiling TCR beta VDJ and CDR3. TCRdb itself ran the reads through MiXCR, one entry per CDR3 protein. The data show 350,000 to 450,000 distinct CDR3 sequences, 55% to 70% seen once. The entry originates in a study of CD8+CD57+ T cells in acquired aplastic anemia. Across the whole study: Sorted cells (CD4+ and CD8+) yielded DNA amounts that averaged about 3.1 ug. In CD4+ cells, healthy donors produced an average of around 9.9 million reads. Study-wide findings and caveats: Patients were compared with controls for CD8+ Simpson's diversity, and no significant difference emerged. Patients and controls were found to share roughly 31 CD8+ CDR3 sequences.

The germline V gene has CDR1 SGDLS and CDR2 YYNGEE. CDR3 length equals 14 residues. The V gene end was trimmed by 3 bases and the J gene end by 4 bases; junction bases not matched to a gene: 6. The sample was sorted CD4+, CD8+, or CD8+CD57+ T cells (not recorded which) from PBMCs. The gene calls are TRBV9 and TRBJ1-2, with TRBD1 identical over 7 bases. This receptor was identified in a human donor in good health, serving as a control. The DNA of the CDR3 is TGTGCCAGCAGCGGGACGACAGGGTCCTATGGCTACACCTTC. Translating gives CASSGTTGSYGYTF.